These 19 T cell receptor beta chains were sequenced from one sample in a study of blood T cells in healthy people across ages. Primed by a sample-barcoded 5' primer and a J-beta primer mix, a second PCR proceeded for 7 to 11 cycles. TCRdb reprocessed the 5' RACE reads via MiXCR and lists one record per CDR3 protein. The table has 700,000 to 1,000,000 distinct CDR3 sequences, 40% to 50% seen once; the top ten hold 15% to 25%. The specimen sequenced was blood. These TCRs come from a man aged 55 to 70 in good health.

This clonotype occurred many times. The rearrangement joins TRBV12-3 or TRBV12-4 to TRBJ1-2, with a tentative D call TRBD1 (6 bases). Trimming pared 6 bases from V and 7 bases from J, leaving 18 bases between. This CDR3 spans 14 amino acids. This chain's CDR3 is CASSLEGGGGGYTF. The CDR3 region has the DNA TGTGCCAGCAGCCTCGAAGGGGGAGGTGGTGGCTACACCTTC.

The gene calls are TRBV5-6 and TRBJ1-2, with D possibly TRBD1 on 5 matching bases. Trimming removed 3 bases at V and 3 bases at J, with 12 bases between. This CDR3 has 14 amino acids. The germline V gene encodes CDR1 SGHDT and CDR2 YYEEEE. The chain's CDR3 is CASSSGPYDYGYTF. CDR3 coding DNA: TGTGCCAGCAGCTCGGGACCCTACGACTATGGCTACACCTTC.

The J gene is TRBJ1-4, the V gene TRBV7-6, with D perhaps TRBD1 (6 bases). The CDR3 length is 15 residues. The V and J ends lost 5 bases and 4 bases respectively, with 14 bases between them. The germline V gene encodes CDR1 SGHVS and CDR2 FNYEAQ. The CDR3 region has the DNA TGTGCCAGCAGCCGGACAGTTCTTAATAATGAAAAACTGTTTTTT. The encoded protein is CASSRTVLNNEKLFF.

The sample holds many counts of this clonotype. The chain recombines TRBV20-1 with TRBJ1-6, with D hard to call. The CDR3 is made up of 16 amino acids. The V end lost 2 bases, the J end lost 5 bases, and 16 bases lay between the germline ends. The germline V gene encodes CDR1 DFQATT and CDR2 SNEGSKA (reference sequence). CDR3 loop: CSARFKEGINNSPLHF. CDR3 sequence (DNA): TGCAGTGCTAGATTTAAGGAGGGCATAAATAATTCACCCCTCCACTTT.

This clonotype came up a few times. The V gene is TRBV14, the J gene TRBJ1-2; D uncertain. Trimming pared 2 bases from V and 0 bases from J, leaving 10 bases between. The CDR3 is 15 residues long. Germline assignment: CDR1 SGHDN and CDR2 FVKESK. CDR3 bases: TGTGCCAGCAGCCAATACCACCTGGCTAACTATGGCTACACCTTC. Residues: CASSQYHLANYGYTF.

The chain employs TRBV27 and TRBJ1-1; D ambiguous. Germline CDR1 is MNHEY and CDR2 is SMNVEV (reference sequence). CDR3 length: 12 amino acids. Trimming removed 7 bases at V and 1 base at J, with 7 bases between. CDR3 protein: CASKKENTEAFF. Here the CDR3 DNA reads TGTGCCAGCAAAAAAGAGAACACTGAAGCTTTCTTT.

This clonotype has a handful of counts. This chain uses TRBV29-1 with TRBJ1-2; the match to TRBD1 covers 8 bases. The CDR3 spans 12 residues. Germline CDR1 is SQVTM and CDR2 is ANQGSEA. V lost 4 bases and J lost 4; bases outside the gene matches: 2. The CDR3 loop reads CSVVDRAYGYTF. The CDR3 DNA reads TGCAGCGTTGTGGACAGGGCCTATGGCTACACCTTC.

This clonotype was detected a few times. The chain's CDR3 is CATQETIGYTF. The CDR3 coding sequence is TGTGCCACACAGGAGACTATTGGCTACACCTTC. The J gene is TRBJ1-2, the V gene TRBV7-9; D might be TRBD1 (5 bases). This CDR3 contains 11 residues. CDR1 and CDR2 from the germline V gene are SEHNR and FQNEAQ (reference sequence). Between the trimmed V and J ends, which lost 10 bases and 7 bases, there was a span of 13 bases.

This chain links TRBV15 with TRBJ2-2, with D maybe TRBD2 (6 bases). V was pared by 0 bases and J by 2 bases, with 10 bases between. The CDR3 contains 16 residues. The germline gives CDR1 LNHNV, CDR2 YYDKDF (reference sequence). This chain's CDR3 is CATSRDQGLNTGELFF. The CDR3, as DNA: TGTGCCACCAGCAGAGATCAGGGACTCAACACCGGGGAGCTGTTTTTT.

This chain joins TRBV7-2 and TRBJ2-7; the match to TRBD1 covers 8 bases. The germline gives CDR1 SGHTA, CDR2 FQGNSA. The CDR3 extends over 17 amino acids. Trimming cost V 4 bases and J 5 bases; bases outside gene matches: 16. Here the CDR3 reads CASSSAGGGIGFNEQYF. The CDR3 coding sequence is TGTGCCAGCAGCTCTGCAGGGGGCGGGATAGGTTTCAACGAGCAGTACTTC.

In this sample, this clonotype turned up a few times. CDR3 sequence reads: CASSLGTVRVQPQHF. CDR3 bases: TGTGCCAGCAGCTTGGGGACAGTCAGGGTTCAGCCCCAGCATTTT. The rearrangement links TRBV7-2 to TRBJ1-5; the match to TRBD1 covers 7 bases. The V gene's germline CDR1 is SGHTA and CDR2 FQGNSA. V shed 3 bases and J 6 bases; nucleotides not matched to a gene: 8. This CDR3 region has 15 residues. Supplemented by reference TRBV7-2 and TRBJ1-5, the full variable domain reads GAGVSQSPSNKVTEKGKDVELRCDPISGHTALYWYRQSLGQGLEFLIYFQGNSAPDKSGLPSDRFSAERTGGSVSTLTIQRTQQEDSAVYLCASSLGTVRVQPQHFGDGTRLSIL.

This clonotype was observed a handful of times. The V and J genes are TRBV6-2 or TRBV6-3 and TRBJ2-1; 7 bases match TRBD2. This CDR3 is built from 15 residues. V shed 7 bases and J 8 bases; nucleotides not matched to a gene: 14. From germline, CDR1 is MNHEY and CDR2 SVGEGT. The CDR3 sequence: CASTKLALSADEQFF. The CDR3 DNA is TGTGCCAGCACCAAACTAGCGCTGTCCGCCGATGAGCAGTTCTTC.

In its sample, this clonotype was seen a few times. The V call is TRBV21-1, the J call TRBJ2-7; the table names TRBD2, a call not compared with the DNA. TRBV21-1 is an annotated pseudogene. The CDR3 spans 19 residues. CDR3 in DNA: TGTGCCAGCAGCAGGAGCCTGACTAGCGGGGGAAACCTTTCCTACGAGCAGTACTTC. It yields the protein CASSRSLTSGGNLSYEQYF.

This clonotype was seen a few times. This chain uses TRBV10-3 with TRBJ2-7; TRBD1 or TRBD2 may be the D gene (5 bases each). The V end lost 3 bases, the J end lost 2 bases, and 17 bases lay between the germline ends. The CDR3 covers 16 residues. Germline CDR1 ENHRY, CDR2 SYGVKD. CDR3 amino acids: CAISEGVRGTPYEQYF. In nucleotides, the CDR3 is TGTGCCATCAGTGAAGGTGTTAGAGGGACCCCCTACGAGCAGTACTTC.

This chain links TRBV7-2 with TRBJ2-2; D may be TRBD2 (5 bases). CDR1 and CDR2 from the germline V gene are SGHTA and FQGNSA. Trimming left V 10 bases short and J 5 bases short, with 20 bases between. The CDR3 is 15 residues long. The CDR3 here is CATHPSGSRTGELFF. The DNA for the CDR3 is TGTGCCACCCACCCGAGCGGTTCTAGAACCGGGGAGCTGTTTTTT.

This clonotype was found a few times. Because the CDR3's place on the DNA is in doubt, the DNA is left out and the CDR3 is given as listed by TCRdb. This chain connects TRBV12-3 or TRBV12-4 to TRBJ2-5. The CDR3 length equals 19 residues, ends included. The CDR3 protein is CASSLGFSNTFGLRETQYF.

The V and J genes are TRBV11-2 and TRBJ2-7; TRBD1 aligns across 8 bases. Germline V gene data show CDR1 as SGHAT and CDR2 as FQNNGV. Unmatched junction bases numbered 13, after V lost 3 bases and J lost 6 bases. The CDR3 runs to 16 residues. The CDR3 region is CASSLYPGQVGGEQYF. CDR3 DNA: TGTGCCAGCAGCTTGTATCCGGGACAGGTCGGGGGCGAGCAGTACTTC.

This clonotype was detected many times. V and J are TRBV6-2 or TRBV6-3 and TRBJ1-2; maybe TRBD1 (5 bases). Germline V gives CDR1 MNHEY, CDR2 SVGEGT. V was cut by 2 bases and J by 5 bases, with 6 bases left in between. This CDR3 is 12 amino acids long. The CDR3 reads CASSYQGYGYTF. CDR3 bases: TGTGCCAGCAGTTACCAGGGTTATGGCTACACCTTC.

This clonotype was detected a few times. The rearrangement links TRBV25-1 to TRBJ1-6, with 11 bases aligning to TRBD1. Germline V gives CDR1 MGHDK, CDR2 SYGVNS. The CDR3 is made up of 15 amino acids. After removal of 5 bases from V and 7 bases from J, the junction contained 4 bases not matched to a gene. CDR3 sequence: CASSSGTGGNSPLHF. The CDR3, as DNA: TGTGCCAGCAGTAGTGGGACAGGGGGAAATTCACCCCTCCACTTT.